This TCR beta chain derives from a study of cytomegalovirus exposure and HLA in healthy donors. Overall study findings and caveats: With later analysis, a missense DCLRE1C variant became linked to TCR beta V- and J-gene trimming. In a later analysis, across HLA loci, associated TCR counts were highest for DRB1, lowest for HLA-C. Fewer N-insertions than the approximately 680-donor mean were reportedly shown by an Asian-associated ancestry cluster in a later analysis.

The primer mix had 60 Vbeta and 13 Jbeta primers. Measured with immunoSEQ multiplex PCR; TCRdb has only the in-frame clones, and not every one. This table holds some 100,000 clones, 75% to 85% found once. The germline V gene encodes CDR1 MNHNY and CDR2 SVGAGI (reference sequence). V lost 7 bases to trimming and J lost 8 bases; unmatched junction nucleotides: 4. The CDR3 is 12 amino acids. Concerning this clone itself: Its antigen is as yet unknown.

This receptor was taken from a male donor in good health and CMV-seropositive. Sequencing was performed on PBMCs. The chain is built from TRBV6-6 and TRBJ1-2; 10 bases align to TRBD1. CDR3 residues: CASKGQGLGYTF. The CDR3 DNA follows: TGTGCCAGCAAGGGACAGGGGCTCGGCTACACCTTC.